Below, 23 T cell receptor beta chains from the same sample are listed, as sequenced in a study of graft-versus-host responses after intestinal transplantation. Sequenced by immunoSEQ multiplex PCR; TCRdb stores in-frame clones only, minus some. In the table there are 15,000 to 20,000 clones, approximately 72% of which are singletons. Processing released intraepithelial and lamina propria lymphocytes from the graft tissue. The specimen was ileum tissue, collected roughly 3 weeks after intestinal transplant. These receptors originate from a human patient who received an intestinal transplant, so some T cells may come from the graft donor.

The chain employs TRBV21-1 and TRBJ2-1; the table names TRBD2, a call not compared with the DNA. TRBV21-1 counts as a pseudogene. The CDR3 loop spans 17 amino acids. CDR3 protein: CASSKVARLAGENEQFF. The CDR3, as DNA: TGTGCCAGCAGCAAAGTGGCTCGGCTAGCGGGAGAGAATGAGCAGTTCTTC.

V usage is TRBV5-1 and J usage is TRBJ2-3, with D uncertain. Trimming took 4 bases from V and 2 from J, leaving 17 bases between them. The CDR3 is 16 amino acids. CDR1 and CDR2 from the germline V gene are SGHRS and YFSETQ. CDR3 sequence: CASSHGATRYTDTQYF. The CDR3 region has the DNA TGCGCCAGCAGCCACGGTGCCACCAGGTACACAGATACGCAGTATTTT.

This rearrangement joins TRBV5-1 to TRBJ2-7, with 12 bases matching TRBD2. V trimming: 3 bases; J trimming: 2 bases; junction bases outside the gene matches: 3. CDR1 SGHRS and CDR2 YFSETQ come from the germline V gene. This CDR3 has 15 amino acids. The CDR3 sequence is CASSWTSGTAYEQYF. The CDR3 region has the DNA TGCGCCAGCAGCTGGACTAGCGGGACGGCCTACGAGCAGTACTTC.

The CDR3 is CASSQGRTVNTEAFF. The CDR3 DNA sequence: TGCGCCAGCAGCCAAGGACGGACAGTGAACACTGAAGCTTTCTTT. This rearrangement joins TRBV4-1 to TRBJ1-1, with D maybe TRBD1 (6 bases). Germline loops: CDR1 MGHRA, CDR2 YSYEKL. CDR3 length: 15 amino acids. V was clipped by 1 base and J by 0 bases, with 9 bases between them.

The rearrangement uses TRBV2 and TRBJ1-6; D is unclear. Trimming shortened V by 8 bases and J by 5 bases, and 19 bases separated the two germline ends. The CDR3 covers 16 residues. Germline V gene lookup returns CDR1 SNHLY and CDR2 FYNNEI. The DNA for the CDR3 is TGTGCCAGCTACCGCGGCGGGTTTCCAAATAATTCACCCCTCCACTTT. Its translation: CASYRGGFPNNSPLHF.

This clone was counted only a few times. The chain uses TRBV18 and TRBJ1-1, with D perhaps matching TRBD1 (5 bases). Per germline, CDR1 KGHSH and CDR2 LQKENI. This CDR3 is built from 12 residues. V lost 3 bases and J lost 9, with 11 bases in between. In nucleotides, the CDR3 is TGTGCCAGCTCACCGAGGACACGCCAAGCTTTCTTT. It specifies CASSPRTRQAFF.

The V gene is TRBV5-5, the J gene TRBJ2-7, with D uncertain. Germline V gives CDR1 SGHKS, CDR2 YYEKEE (reference sequence). The CDR3 is 14 amino acids. The V end lost 0 bases, the J end lost 2 bases, and 9 bases lay between the germline ends. The CDR3 region has the DNA TGTGCCAGCAGCTTGGGTCCAGCGCCCTACGAGCAGTACTTC. This codes for CASSLGPAPYEQYF.

V gene TRBV5-6 combines with J gene TRBJ1-3; maybe TRBD1 (5 bases). V was pared by 2 bases and J by 8 bases, with 17 bases between. CDR3 length: 15 residues. Germline V lookup: CDR1 SGHDT, CDR2 YYEEEE. As DNA, the CDR3 is TGTGCCAGCAGCTTCTTCGCGCAGGGTGAGCACACCATATATTTT. This sequence encodes CASSFFAQGEHTIYF. Based on the CDR3 plus reference TRBV5-6 and TRBJ1-3, the full variable domain is DAGVTQSPTHLIKTRGQQVTLRCSPKSGHDTVSWYQQALGQGPQFIFQYYEEEERQRGNFPDRFSGHQFPNYSSELNVNALLLGDSALYLCASSFFAQGEHTIYFGEGSWLTVV.

The gene calls are TRBV7-9 and TRBJ1-1; unclear D gene. In germline, CDR1 is SEHNR, CDR2 FQNEAQ (reference sequence). This CDR3 has 15 residues. The ends were cut back, 5 bases at V and 0 bases at J, with 13 bases in the middle. The CDR3 loop is CASSGLKQLNTEAFF. In DNA form, the CDR3 reads TGTGCCAGCAGCGGATTAAAACAGTTGAACACTGAAGCTTTCTTT.

This clone was counted a single time. The V gene is TRBV6-1, the J gene TRBJ2-3, with 9 nucleotides matching TRBD2. Unmatched junction bases numbered 10, after V lost 10 bases and J lost 5 bases. CDR3 length equals 14 residues. CDR1 is MNHNS and CDR2 is SASEGT in the germline V gene. CDR3 nucleotide sequence: TGTGCCACCACGCGGGGGGGCCTTTTAGATACGCAGTATTTT. Encoded protein: CATTRGGLLDTQYF.

The rearrangement uses TRBV27 and TRBJ1-1; a weak D match, TRBD1 (6 bases). Deletions cut 5 bases from V and 0 bases from J, with 13 bases between. Per germline, CDR1 MNHEY and CDR2 SMNVEV (reference sequence). CDR3 length: 15 residues. CDR3 coding DNA: TGTGCCAGCAGTATCTCACAGGGATTGAACACTGAAGCTTTCTTT. Protein product: CASSISQGLNTEAFF.

This clone was observed a few times. The chain joins TRBV9 to TRBJ2-5, with a possible D match to TRBD2 (6 bases). V was pared by 0 bases and J by 2 bases, with 8 bases between. The CDR3 length is 14 residues. Germline assignment: CDR1 SGDLS and CDR2 YYNGEE. CDR3 loop: CASSVAGTQETQYF. The CDR3 bases are TGTGCCAGCAGCGTAGCCGGGACTCAAGAGACCCAGTACTTC.

This clone showed up just once. This sequence joins TRBV5-1 and TRBJ2-3, with a tentative D call TRBD2 (7 bases). The V and J ends lost 2 bases and 1 base respectively, with 14 bases between them. Germline CDR1 is SGHRS and CDR2 is YFSETQ. This CDR3 comprises 16 residues. Here the CDR3 DNA reads TGCGCCAGCAGCTTCTTTACGGGGGGCGGCACAGATACGCAGTATTTT. Its protein product is CASSFFTGGGTDTQYF.

The gene calls are TRBV11-2 and TRBJ1-2; a possible D gene is TRBD1 (5 bases). Germline V gene lookup returns CDR1 SGHAT and CDR2 FQNNGV. This CDR3 has 14 amino acids. V was pared by 2 bases and J by 4 bases, with 11 bases between. DNA for the CDR3: TGTGCCAGCAGCTTATGGCAGACAGTCTATGGCTACACCTTC. Translated, it gives CASSLWQTVYGYTF.

This clone is judged medium-sized. DNA of the CDR3: TGTGCCAGCAGCGTAGGTGCAGTGGCGGCTGGAAACACCATATATTTT. Protein: CASSVGAVAAGNTIYF. This chain connects TRBV9 to TRBJ1-3; D is undetermined. Looked up from germline, CDR1 is SGDLS and CDR2 is YYNGEE. V was cut by 0 bases and J by 2 bases, with 12 bases left in between. The CDR3 extends over 16 amino acids.

The rearrangement joins TRBV19 to TRBJ2-1; TRBD2 matches at 11 bases. Losses at the gene ends were 2 bases for V and 6 bases for J; bases not matched to a gene: 9. Germline CDR1 reads LNHDA; CDR2 reads SQIVND (reference sequence). The CDR3 is 17 amino acids. The CDR3 region has the DNA TGTGCCAGTAGTATATCCTACCGACTAGCGGGATTCAATGAGCAGTTCTTC. It encodes CASSISYRLAGFNEQFF.

This chain links TRBV4-2 with TRBJ2-2; 9 positions match TRBD1. This CDR3 contains 16 residues. Germline V CDR1 and CDR2: LGHNA, YNFKEQ. The V gene end was trimmed by 0 bases and the J gene end by 5 bases; junction bases not matched to a gene: 4. The CDR3 bases are TGTGCCAGCAGCCAAGATTTCGACAGGGGGACCGGGGAGCTGTTTTTT. Its translation is CASSQDFDRGTGELFF.

This clone was found a few times. The chain carries TRBV4-2 and TRBJ2-3, with 7 bases lining up with TRBD1. There are 17 residues in the CDR3. J lost 3 bases, V lost 1 base, and 10 bases had no gene match. Germline-derived CDR1 and CDR2 are LGHNA and YNFKEQ. The CDR3 bases are TGTGCCAGCAGCCAAGCTTTCGGGGACAGACGGACAGATACGCAGTATTTT. Translation: CASSQAFGDRRTDTQYF.

This clone has only one observation. The chain couples TRBV6-5 to TRBJ2-1, with 9 positions matching TRBD2. CDR1 and CDR2 from the germline V gene are MNHEY and SVGAGI. V was pared by 4 bases and J by 9 bases, with 10 bases of the junction left unmatched. CDR3 length: 15 residues. The CDR3 bases are TGTGCCAGCAGTTTTGGGCGGGAGGGCCGGAGTGAGCAGTTCTTC. Translating gives CASSFGREGRSEQFF.

The sample holds one count of this clone. The chain joins TRBV5-4 to TRBJ2-7; 12 bases are shared with TRBD2. The CDR3 loop spans 15 amino acids. After removal of 4 bases from V and 0 bases from J, the junction contained 2 bases not matched to a gene. Germline V CDR1 and CDR2: SGHNT, YYREEE (reference sequence). The CDR3 DNA reads TGTGCCAGCAGCCCGGGACTAGCGGGCTCCTACGAGCAGTACTTC. This translates into CASSPGLAGSYEQYF.

This clone was seen more than once but under ten times. V and J are TRBV10-3 and TRBJ2-1, with a tentative D call TRBD2 (5 bases). V lost 8 bases and J 0 bases, leaving 11 bases between the germline ends. This CDR3 is built from 14 residues. CDR1 and CDR2 from the germline V gene are ENHRY and SYGVKD. The CDR3 nucleotides are TGTGCCATCGACTCGGGGAGCTCCTACAATGAGCAGTTCTTC. Its translation is CAIDSGSSYNEQFF.

The chain has TRBV25-1 and TRBJ2-1; no clear D. Germline CDR1 and CDR2: MGHDK and SYGVNS. Trimming shortened V by 3 bases and J by 4 bases, and 10 bases separated the two germline ends. The CDR3 runs 14 residues. The CDR3 sequence: CASSDSFPYNEQFF. The CDR3 nucleotides read TGTGCCAGCAGTGACAGTTTCCCTTACAATGAGCAGTTCTTC.

J is TRBJ2-5 and V is TRBV30; TRBD2 matches 9 bases. Trimming cost V 3 bases and J 0 bases; bases outside gene matches: 20. The germline CDR1 and CDR2 sequences are GTSNPN and SVGIG (reference sequence). The CDR3 covers 20 residues. The CDR3: CAWSPYPRGGGAKYQETQYF. CDR3 coding DNA: TGTGCCTGGAGCCCATACCCGCGTGGCGGGGGGGCGAAGTACCAAGAGACCCAGTACTTC.